A single sample is the source of the 12 T cell receptor beta chains below, sequenced in a study of lymphopenia after photon versus proton radiotherapy. TCRdb keeps only in-frame clones here, not all; method: immunoSEQ multiplex PCR. The sample lists some 14,000 clones; 82% were seen once. Sequenced here: peripheral blood, sampled from a patient treated with photon-based radiotherapy. The receptors stem from a man in his forties or fifties with gastric cancer.

CDR3 DNA: TGTGCCAGCACCCCCGTAAGGGGCAACTACAATGAGCAGTTCTTC. This encodes CASTPVRGNYNEQFF. This sequence joins TRBV9 and TRBJ2-1; D is perhaps TRBD1 (5 bases). V was cut by 6 bases and J by 3 bases, with 16 bases left in between. CDR1 and CDR2 (germline): SGDLS, YYNGEE. This CDR3 region has 15 residues.

This clone was counted a few times. The chain carries TRBV13 and TRBJ1-1; TRBD1 agrees at 10 bases. V dropped 5 bases and J dropped 3; count of bases not matched to a gene: 6. Germline CDR1 is PRHDT and CDR2 is FYEKMQ (reference sequence). This CDR3 has 15 amino acids. In DNA form, the CDR3 reads TGTGCCAGCAGCCCGACAGGGGGCGCCGACACTGAAGCTTTCTTT. Amino acid sequence: CASSPTGGADTEAFF.

The rearrangement links TRBV6-6 to TRBJ2-2; 7 nucleotides align to TRBD1. Germline CDR1 is MNHNY and CDR2 is SVGAGI (reference sequence). V shed 0 bases, J shed 8 bases, and the junction held 9 bases outside the gene matches. The CDR3 is made up of 16 amino acids. This CDR3 reads CASSYSTTGYAGELFF. As DNA, the CDR3 is TGTGCCAGCAGTTACTCCACGACAGGGTATGCGGGGGAGCTGTTTTTT.

The V call is TRBV10-3, the J call TRBJ1-3; 8 positions agree with TRBD1. J gave up 6 bases and V 3 bases, and 7 bases lay outside the gene matches. CDR1 and CDR2 (germline): ENHRY, SYGVKD. The CDR3 is made up of 15 amino acids. The CDR3 is CAISEPGQGVNTIYF. DNA of the CDR3: TGTGCCATCAGTGAACCCGGACAGGGAGTAAACACCATATATTTT.

This rearrangement joins TRBV6-1 to TRBJ2-3, with unresolved D. The germline V and J ends were trimmed by 4 bases and 0 bases, with 11 bases remaining between them. Germline-derived CDR1 and CDR2 are MNHNS and SASEGT. There are 15 residues in the CDR3. This chain's CDR3 is CASSADPPSTDTQYF. Written as DNA, the CDR3 is TGTGCCAGCAGTGCCGATCCACCCAGCACAGATACGCAGTATTTT.

The chain joins TRBV21-1 to TRBJ2-7; the D segment call TRBD1 is taken from the table without a DNA check. TRBV21-1 is tagged as a pseudogene. This CDR3 is 16 amino acids long. The CDR3 DNA is TGTGCCAGCACCAGAGAGGGACACCAACTTACCTACGAGCAGTACGTC. Its translation is CASTREGHQLTYEQYV.

This chain uses TRBV6-1 with TRBJ1-6, with D tentatively TRBD1 (5 bases). Trimming removed 8 bases from V and 6 bases from J, with 14 bases in between. The CDR3 contains 14 residues. Germline CDR1 is MNHNS and CDR2 is SASEGT. The CDR3 DNA sequence: TGTGCCAGCGGCCAACAGGTCCGTAATTCACCCCTCCACTTT. Its translation is CASGQQVRNSPLHF.

This chain connects TRBV10-3 to TRBJ2-2; D not certain. The ends were cut back, 7 bases at V and 6 bases at J, with 12 bases in the middle. Germline V lookup: CDR1 ENHRY, CDR2 SYGVKD. The CDR3 consists of 13 residues. The CDR3 spells CAITLGAAGELFF. The CDR3 DNA is TGTGCCATCACCCTTGGTGCCGCCGGGGAGCTGTTTTTT.

The rearrangement uses TRBV6-1 and TRBJ1-3; 7 bases are shared with TRBD1. The CDR3 is 16 residues long. Germline V gene sequence: CDR1 MNHNS, CDR2 SASEGT. Unmatched junction bases numbered 6, after V lost 4 bases and J lost 0 bases. The CDR3 coding sequence is TGTGCCAGCAGTGGCCCCAGGGGGTTCTCTGGAAACACCATATATTTT. Its translation: CASSGPRGFSGNTIYF.

In its sample, this clone was seen once. This sequence joins TRBV15 and TRBJ1-2; D possibly corresponds to TRBD1 (5 bases). Trimming shortened V by 5 bases and J by 5 bases, and 12 bases separated the two germline ends. The CDR3 runs to 13 residues. The V gene's germline CDR1 is LNHNV and CDR2 YYDKDF (reference sequence). The CDR3 protein is CATSGRGGYGYTF. In DNA, the CDR3 is TGTGCCACCAGCGGGAGGGGAGGGTATGGCTACACCTTC.

The chain carries TRBV18 and TRBJ2-7; 10 bases are shared with TRBD2. V lost 2 bases to trimming and J lost 0 bases; unmatched junction nucleotides: 4. CDR1 and CDR2 from the germline V gene are KGHSH and LQKENI. There are 16 residues in the CDR3. The CDR3 nucleotides are TGTGCCAGCTCACCAATCACTAGCGGGGACTCCTACGAGCAGTACTTC. Translating gives CASSPITSGDSYEQYF.

CDR3 in amino acids: CASSYRAQVYEQYV. In DNA form, the CDR3 reads TGTGCCAGCAGCTACCGGGCCCAAGTCTACGAGCAGTACGTC. V and J are TRBV7-8 and TRBJ2-7; D gene uncertain. Trimming cost V 4 bases and J 3 bases, with 13 bases left between them. This CDR3 spans 14 amino acids. Germline V lookup: CDR1 SGHVS, CDR2 FQNEAQ.